Sequencing of this T cell receptor beta chain was carried out in a study of identifying expanded T cells in peripheral blood (dated by TCRdb to the late 2010s). For the wider study: Four technical replicates, made by sequencing separate aliquots from the same pool of genomic DNA, were compared pairwise. What the research found in general, with its limitations: It was expected by the authors that biological variance in healthy repertoires might increase further over much longer intervals, such as months to years. In all healthy donors, the variance in clone template counts between samples taken 2 to 3 weeks apart rose significantly as total template count increased. Across all healthy-donor time intervals, the beta-binomial model significantly lowered both the number of clones called differentially abundant and the false-positive rate. Between technical replicates the binomial model flagged roughly 1.1 differentially abundant clones, whereas over about 2 weeks the binomial model flagged about 15 and over about 4 weeks around 18.

Relative to germline, V is 0 bases shorter and J is 0 bases shorter, with 9 bases between their ends. Spanning cysteine to phenylalanine, the CDR3 consists of 15 amino acids. The entry retains the CDR3 DNA only, 45 bases that are in frame from base 1. The germline V gene sets CDR1 to MNHEY and CDR2 to SVGAGI. TCRbeta CDR3 regions were profiled by bias-controlled multiplex PCR amplification of genomic DNA with the immunoSEQ Assay. From the authors' description of their analysis: To quantify the absolute abundance of each unique TCRbeta CDR3 region, the sequences were collapsed and filtered. Two models were used to test differential abundance: a binomial model (Fisher-equivalent) and a beta-binomial model that adds time-dependent variance fitted from healthy donors. Clones with fewer than 5 combined templates were excluded, and clones with Benjamini-Hochberg FDR below 0.01 were called differentially abundant. Beta-binomial variance was modeled as a function of total template count across the two samples using the form v = (b*log(k)+a)^2. Not all clones reach the TCRdb copy of this immuneACCESS table, which keeps in-frame sequences only. Checked studies attribute under half of the gap to unresolved V genes and leave the rest unexplained. From that table come the V and J calls and clone size; the DNA was used to work out D and trimming. This sample gives 120,000 or so clones in total; approximately 80% of them show up just once. The ten largest clonotypes hold over 3% of the sample.

No immune events such as infections were documented for the healthy donors during the collection period. To calibrate time-dependent variance in a beta-binomial model of T-cell clone differential abundance, blood repertoires from healthy donors were used as a training cohort. The training cohort was composed of roughly 10 healthy donors, 3 female and 7 male. An age range of roughly 29 to 65 years, with an average of 43 years, was recorded for the donors. Whole blood was collected from each healthy donor at three time points spaced 2 to 3 weeks apart and obtained from a commercial supplier. For immunosequencing, genomic DNA was extracted from whole blood that had not been sorted. A word on this clone: No cognate antigen has been identified for it. Nothing much larger sits one base from this clone, and base qualities are not available.

This clonotype was sampled from a person aged 18-70 years in good health. The specimen sequenced was blood. Recombination linked TRBV6-5 to TRBJ2-7; the D gene is perhaps TRBD1, on 5 matching bases. The CDR3 reads CASSYSTARSYEQYF. The sequence in DNA is TGTGCCAGCAGTTACTCGACAGCGCGCTCCTACGAGCAGTACTTC.